Below are 7 T cell receptor beta chains sequenced from a single sample in a study of STAT5B mutations in CD4+ large granular lymphocyte leukemia. Produced via immunoSEQ multiplex PCR; TCRdb's table is partial and in-frame only. The sample lists approximately 4,400 clones; roughly 75% were seen once. Material for sequencing was PBMCs. The receptors shown here come from a man in his 70s with CD4+ T-cell large granular lymphocyte leukemia.

Only one count was recorded for this clone. The CDR3 DNA is TGTGCCATCAGTGAGGGTCTGGGCATTCGGTTGGACAATGAGCAGTTCTTC. Encoded protein: CAISEGLGIRLDNEQFF. The gene calls are TRBV10-3 and TRBJ2-1; no clear D. CDR3 length: 17 amino acids. Germline V gives CDR1 ENHRY, CDR2 SYGVKD. V gave up 2 bases and J gave up 5 bases, with 19 bases separating them.

This clone is large by share. This rearrangement joins TRBV11-1 to TRBJ1-4, with unresolved D. The CDR3 has 11 amino acids. Germline lookup yields CDR1 SGHAT and CDR2 FQDESV (reference sequence). V dropped 4 bases and J dropped 7 bases, with 4 bases sitting between them. The DNA of the CDR3 is TGTGCCAGCAGCTCTAGTGAAAAACTGTTTTTT. Residues: CASSSSEKLFF.

The chain uses TRBV2 and TRBJ1-5; a possible D gene is TRBD1 (6 bases). The ends were cut back, 5 bases at V and 3 bases at J, with 14 bases in the middle. The CDR3 totals 15 residues. Germline V gene data show CDR1 as SNHLY and CDR2 as FYNNEI. CDR3 nucleotides: TGTGCCAGCAGTCTTACCAGGGGAGACAATCAGCCCCAGCATTTT. Its translation: CASSLTRGDNQPQHF.

The CDR3 region is CASRGNSYHQPQHF. The CDR3 DNA is TGTGCCAGCAGAGGTAACAGTTACCATCAGCCCCAGCATTTT. The J gene is TRBJ1-5, the V gene TRBV27; D remains unclear. The CDR3 extends over 14 amino acids. With 6 bases removed from V and 5 bases from J, the gap between germline ends came to 14 bases. Germline values: CDR1 MNHEY, CDR2 SMNVEV (reference sequence).

This chain uses TRBV27 with TRBJ2-3; D may match TRBD1 or TRBD2 (5 bases each). Trimming stripped 6 bases from V and 13 bases from J, with 20 bases between. There are 13 residues in the CDR3. Per germline, CDR1 MNHEY and CDR2 SMNVEV (reference sequence). The CDR3 reads CASSQNRDGRKYF. CDR3 nucleotide sequence: TGTGCCAGCAGCCAAAACCGGGACGGACGAAAGTATTTT.

This chain links TRBV10-2 with TRBJ1-2; D perhaps matches TRBD1 (5 bases). The V gene's germline CDR1 is WSHSY and CDR2 SAAADI. The CDR3 consists of 14 residues. The germline V and J ends were trimmed by 1 base and 5 bases, with 11 bases remaining between them. CDR3 residues: CASSEWGRDYGYTF. The CDR3 DNA reads TGCGCCAGCAGTGAGTGGGGCAGGGATTATGGCTACACCTTC.

This rearrangement joins TRBV5-1 to TRBJ2-7, with 7 positions matching TRBD1. This CDR3 spans 14 amino acids. V gave up 2 bases and J gave up 1 base; unmatched junction bases: 3. Germline CDR1 and CDR2: SGHRS and YFSETQ. CDR3 in amino acids: CASSFEQGSYEQYF. The CDR3 coding sequence is TGCGCCAGCAGCTTCGAACAGGGGTCCTACGAGCAGTACTTC.